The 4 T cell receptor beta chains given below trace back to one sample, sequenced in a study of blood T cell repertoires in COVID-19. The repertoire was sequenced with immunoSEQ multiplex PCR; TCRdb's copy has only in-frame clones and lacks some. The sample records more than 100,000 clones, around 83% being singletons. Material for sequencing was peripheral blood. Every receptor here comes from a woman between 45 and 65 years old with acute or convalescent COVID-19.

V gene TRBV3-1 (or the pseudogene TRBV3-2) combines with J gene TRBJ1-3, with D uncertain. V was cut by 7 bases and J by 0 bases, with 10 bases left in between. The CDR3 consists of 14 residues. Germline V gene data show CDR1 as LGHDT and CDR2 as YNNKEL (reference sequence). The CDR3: CASNGDGSGNTIYF. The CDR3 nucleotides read TGTGCCAGCAATGGAGACGGCTCTGGAAACACCATATATTTT.

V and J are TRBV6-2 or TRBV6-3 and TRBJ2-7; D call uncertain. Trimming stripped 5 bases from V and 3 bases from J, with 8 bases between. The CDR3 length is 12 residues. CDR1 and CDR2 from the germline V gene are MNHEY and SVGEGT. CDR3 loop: CASSPQDYEQYF. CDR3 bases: TGTGCCAGCAGTCCCCAGGACTACGAGCAGTACTTC.

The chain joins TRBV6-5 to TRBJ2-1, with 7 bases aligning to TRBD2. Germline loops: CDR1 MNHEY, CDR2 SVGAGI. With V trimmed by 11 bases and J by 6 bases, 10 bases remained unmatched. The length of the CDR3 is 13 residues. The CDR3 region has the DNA TGTGCCTCCAGGGAGGGGATGGGCAATGAGCAGTTCTTC. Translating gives CASREGMGNEQFF.

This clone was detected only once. CDR3 DNA: TGTGCCAGCAGCTTGGGACAGGACCGGGAGACCCAGTACTTC. Encoded protein: CASSLGQDRETQYF. This chain joins TRBV5-8 and TRBJ2-5, with D possibly TRBD1 on 6 matching bases. The germline gives CDR1 SGHTS, CDR2 YDEGEE. This CDR3 is 14 amino acids long. The ends were cut back, 0 bases at V and 5 bases at J, with 11 bases in the middle.